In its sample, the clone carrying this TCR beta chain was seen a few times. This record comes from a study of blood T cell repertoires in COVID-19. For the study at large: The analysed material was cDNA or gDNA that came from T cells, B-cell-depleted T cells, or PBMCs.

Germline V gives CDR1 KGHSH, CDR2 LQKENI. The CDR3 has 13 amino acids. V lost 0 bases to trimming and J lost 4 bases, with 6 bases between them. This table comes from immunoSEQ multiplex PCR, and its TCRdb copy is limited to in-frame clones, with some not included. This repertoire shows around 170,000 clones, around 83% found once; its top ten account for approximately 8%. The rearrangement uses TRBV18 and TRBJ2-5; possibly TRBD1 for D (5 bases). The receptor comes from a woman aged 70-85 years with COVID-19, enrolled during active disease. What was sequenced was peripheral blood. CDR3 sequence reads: CASSPPGVETQYF. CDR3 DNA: TGTGCCAGCTCACCACCAGGGGTAGAGACCCAGTACTTC.